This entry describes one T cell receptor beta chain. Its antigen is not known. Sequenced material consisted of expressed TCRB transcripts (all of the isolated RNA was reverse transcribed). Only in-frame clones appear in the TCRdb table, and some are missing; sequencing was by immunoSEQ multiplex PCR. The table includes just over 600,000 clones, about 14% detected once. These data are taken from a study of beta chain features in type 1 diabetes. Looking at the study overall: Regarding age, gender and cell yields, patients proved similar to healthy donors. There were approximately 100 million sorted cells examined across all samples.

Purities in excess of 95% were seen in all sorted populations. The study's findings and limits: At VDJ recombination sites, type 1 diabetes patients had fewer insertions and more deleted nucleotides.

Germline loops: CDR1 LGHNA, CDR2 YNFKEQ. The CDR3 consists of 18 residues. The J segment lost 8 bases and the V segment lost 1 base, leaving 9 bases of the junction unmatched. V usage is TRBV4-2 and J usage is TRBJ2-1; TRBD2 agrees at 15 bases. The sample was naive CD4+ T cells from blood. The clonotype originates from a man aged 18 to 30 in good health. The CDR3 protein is CASSQVPRTSGRGDEQFF. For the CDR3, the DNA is TGTGCCAGCAGCCAAGTCCCCCGGACTAGCGGGAGGGGAGATGAGCAGTTCTTC.